This T cell receptor (beta chain) derives from a study of OX40 agonist ivuxolimab in advanced cancers. Sequencing used immunoSEQ multiplex PCR; TCRdb keeps in-frame clones, though not all of them. The data show 70,000 to 80,000 clones, around 86% seen once. This CDR3 contains 20 residues. This chain connects TRBV21-1 to TRBJ2-6. TRBV21-1 constitutes a pseudogene. This receptor was identified in an adult with an advanced solid tumor such as melanoma, head and neck, liver or kidney cancer. The sample in question was CD4+ or CD8+ T cells sorted from blood, obtained in a trial of the OX40 agonist ivuxolimab. The CDR3 loop is CASSSPLATNEVSGANVLTF. The CDR3 DNA is TGTGCCAGCAGCTCCCCGCTGGCTACGAATGAAGTCTCTGGGGCCAACGTCCTGACTTTC.